Sequencing of this T cell receptor (beta chain) was carried out in a study of blood T cells in healthy people across ages. The individuals who served as donors were healthy Caucasians living in Russia, aged roughly 6 to 95. They isolated at least 7 million PBMCs from each sample. The amount of total RNA extracted per sample was at least 6 micrograms. The CDR3 consists of 16 residues. V dropped 6 bases and J dropped 0 bases, with 14 bases sitting between them. Per the germline V gene, CDR1 is MNHEY and CDR2 is SVGAGI. PCR was performed a second time for about 6 to 11 cycles using a sample-barcoded 5' primer and a J-beta primer mix. TCRdb re-derived calls from the 5' RACE reads in MiXCR, one entry per CDR3 protein. There are 1.5 million to 2 million distinct CDR3 sequences in the sample; around 50% occur only once, and over 2% lies in the top ten.

The sequenced sample consisted of blood. The J gene is TRBJ2-2, the V gene TRBV6-5; possible D gene TRBD1, 6 bases. The TCR was taken from a woman in her thirties or forties in good health. The CDR3 region has the DNA TGTGCCAGCAGACCTCCGGGGACATCGAACACCGGGGAGCTGTTTTTT. It translates to CASRPPGTSNTGELFF.